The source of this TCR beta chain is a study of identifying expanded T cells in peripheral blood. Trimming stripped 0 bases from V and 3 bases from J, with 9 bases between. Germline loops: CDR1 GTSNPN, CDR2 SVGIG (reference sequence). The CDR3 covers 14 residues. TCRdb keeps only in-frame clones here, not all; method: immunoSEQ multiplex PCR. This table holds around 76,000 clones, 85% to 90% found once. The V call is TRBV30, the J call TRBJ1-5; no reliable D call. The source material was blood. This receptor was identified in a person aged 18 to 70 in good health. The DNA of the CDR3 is TGTGCCTGGAGTGTAAACAGTTTCAATCAGCCCCAGCATTTT. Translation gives CAWSVNSFNQPQHF. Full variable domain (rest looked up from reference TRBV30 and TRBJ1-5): SQTIHQWPATLVQPVGSPLSLECTVEGTSNPNLYWYRQAAGRGLQLLFYSVGIGQISSEVPQNLSASRPQDRQFILSSKKLLLSDSGFYLCAWSVNSFNQPQHFGDGTRLSIL.